A single sample gave rise to the 7 T cell receptor beta chains below, sequenced in a study of molecular identifiers for immune sequencing clone quantification. TCRdb processed the PCR reads anew with MiXCR; each CDR3 protein has one entry. This sample has around 470,000 distinct CDR3 sequences, with around 23% found just once. Sequencing was carried out using naive CD8+ T cells from blood, with Jurkat cell RNA spiked in. Indicated subset: FACS-sorted CD8+CD4-CCR7+CD45RA+ naive T cells. The receptors stem from a human donor in good health. Some libraries in this study had Jurkat cell RNA spiked in.

This clonotype came up a few times. The chain is built from TRBV2 and TRBJ2-7; D unresolved. The CDR3 sequence is 15 residues long. Germline V gives CDR1 SNHLY, CDR2 FYNNEI. The V gene lost 0 bases and the J gene lost 5 bases, with 14 bases spanning the gap. The CDR3 region is CASSEALQIGHEQYF. The CDR3 bases are TGTGCCAGCAGTGAAGCGCTTCAGATAGGGCACGAGCAGTACTTC.

This clonotype was recorded a few times. The V gene is TRBV29-1, the J gene TRBJ1-1, with 7 nucleotides matching TRBD1. Germline lookup yields CDR1 SQVTM and CDR2 ANQGSEA. The CDR3 runs 15 residues. The J segment lost 4 bases and the V segment lost 5 bases, leaving 13 bases of the junction unmatched. CDR3 DNA sequence: TGCAGCGTTTGGCTGCCAGGGGGGTCTAGCACTGAAGCTTTCTTT. The encoded protein is CSVWLPGGSSTEAFF.

This clonotype was counted ten times or more. The chain links TRBV27 to TRBJ1-1; D call uncertain. The germline V gene encodes CDR1 MNHEY and CDR2 SMNVEV (reference sequence). CDR3 length equals 13 residues. Deletions cut 2 bases from V and 5 bases from J, with 9 bases between. CDR3 sequence (DNA): TGTGCCAGCAGTTTAGGCAGTGGAACTGAAGCTTTCTTT. Translation: CASSLGSGTEAFF.

This clonotype was detected only a few times. This chain joins TRBV20-1 and TRBJ2-3; possible D gene TRBD1, 6 bases. V was pared by 0 bases and J by 1 base, with 14 bases between. CDR3 length: 16 residues. The germline CDR1 and CDR2 sequences are DFQATT and SNEGSKA (reference sequence). Here the CDR3 DNA reads TGCAGTGCTAGAGATTTGGGGGCGTTCGGCACAGATACGCAGTATTTT. This gives the protein CSARDLGAFGTDTQYF.

Remarks on this clonotype: The junction and the germline gene differ at one end; a read error may be behind it. The V gene is TRBV3-1, the J gene TRBJ2-5; 11 positions agree with TRBD2. The V gene's germline CDR1 is LGHDT and CDR2 YNNKEL (reference sequence). This CDR3 region has 17 residues. CDR3: CASSAFALAGVQETQYF. CDR3 nucleotide sequence: TGTGCCAGCAGCGCTTTTGCACTAGCGGGAGTTCAAGAGACGCAGTACTTC.

This clonotype was counted many times. The chain combines TRBV18 with TRBJ1-4, with TRBD1 as a possible D gene (6 bases). The CDR3 extends over 14 amino acids. Trimming left V 3 bases short and J 8 bases short, with 13 bases between. Germline V gives CDR1 KGHSH, CDR2 LQKENI. CDR3 sequence reads: CASSPTGMEEKLFF. In DNA, the CDR3 is TGTGCCAGCTCACCTACAGGGATGGAGGAAAAACTGTTTTTT.

The rearrangement joins TRBV6-6 to TRBJ2-7; 7 positions match TRBD2. The CDR3 has 14 amino acids. The V segment lost 5 bases and the J segment 1 base; nucleotides outside the gene matches: 5. CDR1 is MNHNY and CDR2 is SVGAGI in the germline V gene (reference sequence). The CDR3 loop is CASSTRDYSYEQYF. In DNA, the CDR3 is TGTGCCAGCAGTACCCGGGACTATTCCTACGAGCAGTACTTC.